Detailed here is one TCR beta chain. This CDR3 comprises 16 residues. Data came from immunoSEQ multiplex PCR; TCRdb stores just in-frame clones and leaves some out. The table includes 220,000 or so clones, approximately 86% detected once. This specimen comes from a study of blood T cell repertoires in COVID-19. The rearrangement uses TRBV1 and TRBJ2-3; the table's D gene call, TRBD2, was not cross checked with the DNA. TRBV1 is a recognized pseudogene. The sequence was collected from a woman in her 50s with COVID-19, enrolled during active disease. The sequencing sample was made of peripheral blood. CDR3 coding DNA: TGCACCAGCAGCCACAATCCGGGGGGGAGCACAGATACGCAGTATTTT. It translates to CTSSHNPGGSTDTQYF.